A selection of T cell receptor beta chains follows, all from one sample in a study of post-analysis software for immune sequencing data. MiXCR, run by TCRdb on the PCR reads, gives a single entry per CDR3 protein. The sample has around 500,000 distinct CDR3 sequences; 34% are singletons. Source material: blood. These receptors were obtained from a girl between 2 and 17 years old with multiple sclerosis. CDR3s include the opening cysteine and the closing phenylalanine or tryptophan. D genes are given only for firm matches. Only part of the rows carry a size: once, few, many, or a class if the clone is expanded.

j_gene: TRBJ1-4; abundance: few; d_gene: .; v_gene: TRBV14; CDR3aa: CASSQDWGLKKLFF; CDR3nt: TGTGCCAGCAGTCAGGATTGGGGCCTCAAAAAACTGTTTTTT
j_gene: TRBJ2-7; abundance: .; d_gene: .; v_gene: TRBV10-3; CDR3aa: CAIKSLSEGNEQYF; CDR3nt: TGTGCCATCAAGTCCCTCTCCGAGGGGAACGAGCAGTACTTC
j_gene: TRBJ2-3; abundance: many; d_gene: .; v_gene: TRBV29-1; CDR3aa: CSVALTPRADTQYF; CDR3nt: TGCAGCGTTGCCCTGACTCCCCGGGCAGATACGCAGTATTTT
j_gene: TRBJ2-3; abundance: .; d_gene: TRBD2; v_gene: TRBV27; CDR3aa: CASSLSSSGDGDTQYF; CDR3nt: TGTGCCAGCAGTTTATCATCTAGCGGGGACGGAGATACGCAGTATTTT
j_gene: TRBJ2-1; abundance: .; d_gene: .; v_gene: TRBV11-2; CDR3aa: CASSLGGEEQFF; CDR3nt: TGTGCCAGCAGCTTAGGGGGGGAGGAGCAGTTCTTC
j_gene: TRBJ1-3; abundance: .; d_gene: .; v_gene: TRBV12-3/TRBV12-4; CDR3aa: CASSPQGGNTIYF; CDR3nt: TGTGCCAGCAGTCCTCAGGGGGGAAACACCATATATTTT
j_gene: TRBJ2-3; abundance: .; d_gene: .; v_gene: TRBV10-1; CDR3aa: CASSDLGGEWGTQYF; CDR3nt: TGCGCCAGCAGTGATCTCGGCGGGGAGTGGGGTACGCAGTATTTT
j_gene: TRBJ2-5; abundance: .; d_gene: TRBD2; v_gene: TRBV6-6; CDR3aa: CASSLERGARSGTQYF; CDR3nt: TGTGCCAGCAGTTTGGAGCGGGGGGCCCGTTCGGGGACCCAGTACTTC
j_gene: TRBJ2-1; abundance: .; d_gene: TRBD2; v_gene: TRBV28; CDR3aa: CASSDGLAGNNEQFF; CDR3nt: TGTGCCAGCAGTGACGGACTAGCGGGTAACAATGAGCAGTTCTTC
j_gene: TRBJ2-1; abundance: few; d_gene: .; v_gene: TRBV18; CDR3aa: CASSPHPRSYNEQFF; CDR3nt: TGTGCCAGCTCACCACATCCTCGCTCCTACAATGAGCAGTTCTTC
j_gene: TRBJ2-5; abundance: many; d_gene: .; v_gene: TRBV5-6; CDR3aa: CASSFSEETQYF; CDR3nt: TGTGCCAGCAGCTTCAGTGAGGAGACCCAGTACTTC
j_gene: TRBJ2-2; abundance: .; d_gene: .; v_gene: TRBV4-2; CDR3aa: CASSQALQPTGELFF; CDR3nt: TGTGCCAGCAGCCAAGCGTTACAGCCCACCGGGGAGCTGTTTTTT
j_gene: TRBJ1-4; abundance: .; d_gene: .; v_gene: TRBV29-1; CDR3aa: CSGSQGRGQKLFF; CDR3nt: TGCAGCGGGTCTCAGGGGAGAGGTCAAAAACTGTTTTTT
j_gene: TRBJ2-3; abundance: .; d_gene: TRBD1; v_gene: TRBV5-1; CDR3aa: CASRTPGQGITDTQYF; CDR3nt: TGCGCCAGCAGGACACCGGGACAGGGGATCACAGATACGCAGTATTTT
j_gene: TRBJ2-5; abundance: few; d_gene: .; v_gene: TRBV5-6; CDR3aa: CASSLGLRQETQYF; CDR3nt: TGTGCCAGCAGCTTGGGACTGCGGCAAGAGACCCAGTACTTC
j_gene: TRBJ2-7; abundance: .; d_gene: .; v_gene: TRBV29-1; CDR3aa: CSAKPNPGPSYEQYF; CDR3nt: TGCAGCGCAAAACCCAATCCGGGTCCCTCCTACGAGCAGTACTTC
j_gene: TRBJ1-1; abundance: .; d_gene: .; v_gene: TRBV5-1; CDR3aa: CASSFGVSGREGTEAFF; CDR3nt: TGCGCCAGCAGCTTTGGGGTCTCGGGGCGGGAAGGGACTGAAGCTTTCTTT
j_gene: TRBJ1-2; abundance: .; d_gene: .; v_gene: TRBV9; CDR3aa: CASSATGGPYGYTF; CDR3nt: TGTGCCAGCAGCGCGACAGGAGGCCCGTATGGCTACACCTTC
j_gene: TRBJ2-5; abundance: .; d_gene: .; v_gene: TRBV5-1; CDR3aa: CASSWGGADGETQYF; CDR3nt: TGCGCCAGCAGCTGGGGCGGGGCGGATGGAGAGACCCAGTACTTC
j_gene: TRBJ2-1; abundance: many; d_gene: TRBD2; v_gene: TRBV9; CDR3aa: CASSVIPSGGSSYNEQFF; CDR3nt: TGTGCCAGCAGCGTAATCCCTAGCGGGGGCTCCTCCTACAATGAGCAGTTCTTC
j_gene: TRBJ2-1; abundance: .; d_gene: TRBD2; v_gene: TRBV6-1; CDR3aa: CASQWGTSGVSSYNEQFF; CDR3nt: TGTGCCAGCCAGTGGGGGACTAGCGGGGTCAGCTCCTACAATGAGCAGTTCTTC
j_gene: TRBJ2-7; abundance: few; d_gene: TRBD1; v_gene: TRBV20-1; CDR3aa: CSATAPGQGNYEQYF; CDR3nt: TGCAGTGCTACTGCCCCGGGACAGGGAAACTACGAGCAGTACTTC
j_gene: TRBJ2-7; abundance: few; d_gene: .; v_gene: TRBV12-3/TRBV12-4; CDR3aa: CASSLAVGGRYEQYF; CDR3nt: TGTGCCAGCAGTTTAGCGGTAGGGGGTCGCTACGAGCAGTACTTC
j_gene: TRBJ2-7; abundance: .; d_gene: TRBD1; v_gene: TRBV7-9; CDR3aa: CASSFPPTGGFEQYF; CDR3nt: TGTGCCAGCAGCTTTCCCCCGACAGGGGGCTTCGAGCAGTACTTC
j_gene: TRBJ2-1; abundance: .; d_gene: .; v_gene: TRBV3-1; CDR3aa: CASSLSGPYSEQFF; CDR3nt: TGTGCCAGCAGCCTCAGCGGTCCTTACAGTGAGCAGTTCTTC
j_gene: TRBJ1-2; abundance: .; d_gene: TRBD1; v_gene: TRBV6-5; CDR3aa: CASSYRATGYGYTF; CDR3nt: TGTGCCAGCAGTTACAGAGCGACAGGGTATGGCTACACCTTC
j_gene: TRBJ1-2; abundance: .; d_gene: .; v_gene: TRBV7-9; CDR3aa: CASSTGRGGYTF; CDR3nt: TGTGCCAGCAGCACCGGCAGAGGCGGCTACACCTTC
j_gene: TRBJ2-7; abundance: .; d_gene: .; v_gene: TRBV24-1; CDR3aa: CATSDLLDRSGQYF; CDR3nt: TGTGCCACCAGTGATTTATTGGACAGAAGCGGCCAGTACTTC
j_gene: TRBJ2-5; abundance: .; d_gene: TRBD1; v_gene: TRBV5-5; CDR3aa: CATASEGQGQETQYF; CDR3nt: TGTGCCACCGCAAGTGAGGGACAGGGACAAGAGACCCAGTACTTC
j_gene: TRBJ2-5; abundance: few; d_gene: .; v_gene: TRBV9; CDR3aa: CASSPQEETQYF; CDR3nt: TGTGCCAGCAGCCCTCAAGAAGAGACCCAGTACTTC
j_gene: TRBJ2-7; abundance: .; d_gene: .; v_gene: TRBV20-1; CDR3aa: CSARAGWYEQYF; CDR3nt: TGCAGTGCTAGAGCGGGGTGGTACGAGCAGTACTTC
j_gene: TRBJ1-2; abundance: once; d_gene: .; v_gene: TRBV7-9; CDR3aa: CASSLTGRAGYTF; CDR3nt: TGTGCCAGCAGCTTAACGGGTCGAGCGGGCTACACCTTC
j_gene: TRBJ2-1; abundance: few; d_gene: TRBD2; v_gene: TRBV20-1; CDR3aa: CSGLVKRTSSYNEQFF; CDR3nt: TGCAGTGGGCTTGTGAAGCGGACTAGCTCCTACAATGAGCAGTTCTTC
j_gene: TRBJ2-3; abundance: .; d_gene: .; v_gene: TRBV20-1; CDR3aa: CSAHRDLGTDTQYF; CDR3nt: TGCAGTGCCCACCGGGACTTAGGCACAGATACGCAGTATTTT
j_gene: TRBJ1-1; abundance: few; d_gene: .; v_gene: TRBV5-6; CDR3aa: CASSLSQNTEAFF; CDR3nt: TGTGCCAGCAGCTTAAGCCAAAACACTGAAGCTTTCTTT
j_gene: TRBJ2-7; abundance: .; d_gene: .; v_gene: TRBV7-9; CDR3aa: CASSSRGVEQYF; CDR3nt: TGTGCCAGCAGCTCCAGGGGTGTCGAGCAGTACTTC
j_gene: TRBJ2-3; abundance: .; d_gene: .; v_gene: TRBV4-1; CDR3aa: CASSQDVGTPSTDTQYF; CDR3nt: TGCGCCAGCAGCCAAGACGTGGGGACTCCTAGCACAGATACGCAGTATTTT
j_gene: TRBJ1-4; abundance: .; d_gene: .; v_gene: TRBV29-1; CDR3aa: CNVDQNEKLFF; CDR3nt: TGCAACGTTGACCAGAATGAAAAACTGTTTTTT
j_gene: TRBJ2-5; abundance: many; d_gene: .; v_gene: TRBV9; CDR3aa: CASSVAGETQYF; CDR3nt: TGTGCCAGCAGCGTAGCAGGGGAGACCCAGTACTTC
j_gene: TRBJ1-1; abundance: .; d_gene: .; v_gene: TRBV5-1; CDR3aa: CASEIEGGDTEAFF; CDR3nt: TGCGCCAGCGAGATCGAGGGAGGAGACACTGAAGCTTTCTTT
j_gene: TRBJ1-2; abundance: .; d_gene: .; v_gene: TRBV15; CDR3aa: CATSRDYTRDTF; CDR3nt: TGTGCCACCAGCAGAGATTATACCCGGGACACCTTC
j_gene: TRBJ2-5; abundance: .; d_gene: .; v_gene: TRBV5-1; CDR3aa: CASSFYPQETQYF; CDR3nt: TGCGCCAGCAGCTTTTACCCCCAAGAGACCCAGTACTTC
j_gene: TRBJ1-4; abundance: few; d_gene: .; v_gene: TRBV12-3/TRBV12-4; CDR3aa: CASRGRNEKLFF; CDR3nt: TGTGCCAGCAGGGGACGTAATGAAAAACTGTTTTTT
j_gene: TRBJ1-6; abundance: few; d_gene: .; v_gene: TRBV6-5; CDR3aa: CASRRTAYNSPLHF; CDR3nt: TGTGCCAGCAGACGGACGGCATATAATTCACCCCTCCACTTT
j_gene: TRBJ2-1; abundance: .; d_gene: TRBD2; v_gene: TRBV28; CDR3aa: CASSSFGQRGYNEQFF; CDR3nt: TGTGCCAGCAGTTCCTTTGGGCAGCGGGGTTACAATGAGCAGTTCTTC
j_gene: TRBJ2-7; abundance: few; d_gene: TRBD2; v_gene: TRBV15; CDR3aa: CATSTSGGNEQYF; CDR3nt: TGTGCCACCAGCACTAGCGGGGGGAACGAGCAGTACTTC
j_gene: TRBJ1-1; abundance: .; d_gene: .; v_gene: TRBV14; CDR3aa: CASSQDRGVRNTEAFF; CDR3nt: TGTGCCAGCAGCCAAGATCGAGGAGTTAGGAACACTGAAGCTTTCTTT
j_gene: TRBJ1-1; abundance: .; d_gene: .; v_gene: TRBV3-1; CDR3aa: CASSQALGNTEAFF; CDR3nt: TGTGCCAGCAGCCAAGCTTTAGGGAACACTGAAGCTTTCTTT